This T cell receptor beta chain appears in the sequencing data of a study of blood T cell repertoires in COVID-19. The overall study: Cohort 3 recovered donors had two negative PCRs, clearance, or symptom resolution.

Germline V lookup: CDR1 SGHNT, CDR2 YYREEE (reference sequence). V was cut by 4 bases and J by 8 bases, with 9 bases left in between. This CDR3 comprises 12 residues. Participants' own reports of clinical history determined their cohort assignment. The method was immunoSEQ multiplex PCR; TCRdb's version includes in-frame clones alone and lacks a portion of them. The sample holds a few hundred thousand clones, 80% to 90% seen once. The chain recombines TRBV5-4 with TRBJ2-2; D gene uncertain. Sequenced sample: PBMCs or T cells enriched from blood (not recorded which). The TCR comes from a man aged 25 to 45 in a cohort exposed to, infected with or recovered from COVID-19 (not recorded which). CDR3 nucleotides: TGTGCCAGCAGCCCGTTATCTGGGGAGCTGTTTTTT. It is translated as CASSPLSGELFF. The full variable domain, with the rest looked up from reference TRBV5-4 and TRBJ2-2, is ETGVTQSPTHLIKTRGQQVTLRCSSQSGHNTVSWYQQALGQGPQFIFQYYREEENGRGNFPPRFSGLQFPNYSSELNVNALELDDSALYLCASSPLSGELFFGEGSRLTVL.